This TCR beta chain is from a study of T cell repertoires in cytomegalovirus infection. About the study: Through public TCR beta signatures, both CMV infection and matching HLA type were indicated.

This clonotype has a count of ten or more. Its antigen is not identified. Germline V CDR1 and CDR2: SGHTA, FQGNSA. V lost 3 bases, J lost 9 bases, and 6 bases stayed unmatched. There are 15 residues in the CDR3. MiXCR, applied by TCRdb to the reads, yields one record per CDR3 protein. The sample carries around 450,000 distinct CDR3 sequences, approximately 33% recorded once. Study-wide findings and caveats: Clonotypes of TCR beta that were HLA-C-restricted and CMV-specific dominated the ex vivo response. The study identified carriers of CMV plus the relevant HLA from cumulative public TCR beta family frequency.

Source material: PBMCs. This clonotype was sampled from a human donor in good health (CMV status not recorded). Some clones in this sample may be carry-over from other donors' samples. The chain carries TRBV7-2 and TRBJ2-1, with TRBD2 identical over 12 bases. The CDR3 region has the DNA TGTGCCAGCAGCTTGTCTAGCGGGGGGGCCCTTGAGCAGTTCTTC. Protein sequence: CASSLSSGGALEQFF.